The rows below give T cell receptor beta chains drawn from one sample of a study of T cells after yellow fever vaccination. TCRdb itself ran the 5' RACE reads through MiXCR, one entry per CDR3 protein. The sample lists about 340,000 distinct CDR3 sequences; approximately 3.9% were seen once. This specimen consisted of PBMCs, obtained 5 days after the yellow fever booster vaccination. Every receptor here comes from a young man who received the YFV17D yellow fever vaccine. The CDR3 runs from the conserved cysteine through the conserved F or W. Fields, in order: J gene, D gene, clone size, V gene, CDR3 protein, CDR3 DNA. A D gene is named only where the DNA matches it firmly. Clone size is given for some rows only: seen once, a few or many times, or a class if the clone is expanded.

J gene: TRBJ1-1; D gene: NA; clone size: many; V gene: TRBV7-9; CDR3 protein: CASLQGTSEAFF; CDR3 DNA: TGTGCCAGCCTCCAGGGGACGAGTGAAGCTTTCTTT
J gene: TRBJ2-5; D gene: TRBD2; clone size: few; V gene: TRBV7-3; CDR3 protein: CASSREPLAGDETQYF; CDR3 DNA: TGTGCCAGCAGCCGCGAGCCCTTAGCGGGGGACGAGACCCAGTACTTC
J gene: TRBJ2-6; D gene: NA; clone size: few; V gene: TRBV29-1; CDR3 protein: CSARTAGANVLTF; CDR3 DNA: TGCAGCGCACGGACAGCTGGGGCCAACGTCCTGACTTTC
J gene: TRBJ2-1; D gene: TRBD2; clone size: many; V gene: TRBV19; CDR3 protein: CASRLAGGLYNEQFF; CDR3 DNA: TGTGCCAGTCGACTAGCGGGGGGCCTCTACAATGAGCAGTTCTTC
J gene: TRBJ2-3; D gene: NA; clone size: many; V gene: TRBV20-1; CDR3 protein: CSAYAGATDTQYF; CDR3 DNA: TGCAGTGCTTACGCCGGGGCCACAGATACGCAGTATTTT
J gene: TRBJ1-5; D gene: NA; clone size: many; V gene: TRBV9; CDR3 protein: CASSVGGGNQPQHF; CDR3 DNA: TGTGCCAGCAGCGTAGGGGGGGGCAATCAGCCCCAGCATTTT
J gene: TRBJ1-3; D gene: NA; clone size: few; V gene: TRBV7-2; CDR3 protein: CASSYDSRSGNTIYF; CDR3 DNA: TGTGCCAGCAGCTATGACTCGCGCTCTGGAAACACCATATATTTT
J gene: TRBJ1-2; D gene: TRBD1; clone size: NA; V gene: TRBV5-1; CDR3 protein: CASQSRDRGRRIF; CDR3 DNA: TGCGCCAGCCAGAGCCGGGACAGGGGGCGCCGGATCTTC
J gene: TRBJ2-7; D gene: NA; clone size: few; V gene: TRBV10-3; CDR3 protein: CAASLGTASYEQYF; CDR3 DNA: TGTGCCGCATCCCTGGGCACCGCCTCCTACGAGCAGTACTTC
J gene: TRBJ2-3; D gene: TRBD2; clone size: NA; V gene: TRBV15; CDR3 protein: CATSSPIRGGPTDTQYF; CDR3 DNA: TGTGCCACCAGCAGTCCCATCCGCGGGGGGCCCACAGATACGCAGTATTTT
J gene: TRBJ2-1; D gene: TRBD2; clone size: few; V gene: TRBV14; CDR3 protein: CASSHSRGGLNEQFF; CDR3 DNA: TGTGCCAGCAGCCATAGTCGGGGGGGCTTGAATGAGCAGTTCTTC
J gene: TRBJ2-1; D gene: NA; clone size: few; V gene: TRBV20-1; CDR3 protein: CSATGTFTYNEQFF; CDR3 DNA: TGCAGTGCTACCGGGACTTTTACCTACAATGAGCAGTTCTTC
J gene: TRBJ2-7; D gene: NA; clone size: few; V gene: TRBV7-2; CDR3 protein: CASAGRQNAYEQYF; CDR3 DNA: TGTGCCAGCGCTGGGAGACAGAACGCCTACGAGCAGTACTTC
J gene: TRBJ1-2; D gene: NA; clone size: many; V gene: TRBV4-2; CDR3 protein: CASSQRLTDGYTF; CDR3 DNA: TGTGCCAGCAGCCAAAGGCTGACAGATGGCTACACCTTC
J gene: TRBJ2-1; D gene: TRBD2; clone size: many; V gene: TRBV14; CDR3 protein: CASSRPEGSGVSPYNEQFF; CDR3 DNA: TGTGCCAGCAGCCGCCCGGAGGGTAGCGGGGTTTCGCCCTACAATGAGCAGTTCTTC
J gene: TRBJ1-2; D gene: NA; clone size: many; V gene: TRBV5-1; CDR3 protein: CASSPGAGDYGYTF; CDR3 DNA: TGCGCCAGCAGCCCAGGGGCCGGTGACTATGGCTACACCTTC
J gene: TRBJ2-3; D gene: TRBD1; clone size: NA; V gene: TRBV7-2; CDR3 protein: CASTRQGVSDTQYF; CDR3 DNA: TGTGCCAGCACCCGACAGGGGGTCTCAGATACGCAGTATTTT
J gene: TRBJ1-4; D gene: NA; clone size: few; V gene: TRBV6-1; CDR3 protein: CASGGGAANEKLFF; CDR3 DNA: TGTGCCAGCGGGGGAGGAGCGGCTAATGAAAAACTGTTTTTT
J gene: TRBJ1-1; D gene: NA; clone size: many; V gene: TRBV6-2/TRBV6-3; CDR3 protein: CASSSGALVAFF; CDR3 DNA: TGTGCCAGCAGTTCCGGGGCCTTGGTGGCTTTCTTT
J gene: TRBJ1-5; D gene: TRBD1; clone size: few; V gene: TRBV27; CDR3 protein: CASSPGTGAQPQHF; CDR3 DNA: TGTGCCAGCAGCCCCGGGACAGGGGCTCAGCCCCAGCATTTT
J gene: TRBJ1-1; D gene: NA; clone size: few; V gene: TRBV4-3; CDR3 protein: CASSQEEGGGFNTEAFF; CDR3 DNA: TGCGCCAGCAGCCAAGAGGAGGGCGGGGGCTTCAACACTGAAGCTTTCTTT
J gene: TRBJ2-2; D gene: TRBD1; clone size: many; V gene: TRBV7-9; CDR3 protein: CASSLRGTGTGELFF; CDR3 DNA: TGTGCCAGCAGCTTGCGAGGGACAGGGACCGGGGAGCTGTTTTTT
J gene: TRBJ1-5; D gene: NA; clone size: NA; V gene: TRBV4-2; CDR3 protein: CASSPRAGRGNQPQHF; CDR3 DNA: TGTGCCAGCAGCCCCCGGGCAGGGAGAGGCAATCAGCCCCAGCATTTT
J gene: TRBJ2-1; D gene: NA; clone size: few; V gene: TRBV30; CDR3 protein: CAWGGKSDSYNEQFF; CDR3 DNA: TGTGCCTGGGGGGGGAAGAGCGACTCCTACAATGAGCAGTTCTTC
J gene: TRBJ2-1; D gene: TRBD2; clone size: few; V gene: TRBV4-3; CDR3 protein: CASSQESGTSGLFYNEQFF; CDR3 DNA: TGCGCCAGCAGCCAAGAGTCCGGGACTAGCGGGCTTTTTTACAATGAGCAGTTCTTC
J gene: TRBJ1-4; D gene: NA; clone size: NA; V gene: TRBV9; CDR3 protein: CASSVGIEPTNEKLFF; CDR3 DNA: TGTGCCAGCAGCGTAGGTATCGAACCAACTAATGAAAAACTGTTTTTT
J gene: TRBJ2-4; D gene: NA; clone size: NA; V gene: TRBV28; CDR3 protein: CASRTVAKNIQYF; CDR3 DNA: TGTGCCAGCAGAACGGTAGCCAAAAACATTCAGTACTTC
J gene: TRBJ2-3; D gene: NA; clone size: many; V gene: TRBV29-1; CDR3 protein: CSVYLGPATDTQYF; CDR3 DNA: TGCAGCGTTTATTTAGGACCAGCGACGGATACGCAGTATTTT
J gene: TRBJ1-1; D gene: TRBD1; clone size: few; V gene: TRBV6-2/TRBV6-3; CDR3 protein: CASVYRGWDTEAFF; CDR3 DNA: TGTGCCAGCGTATACAGGGGGTGGGACACTGAAGCTTTCTTT
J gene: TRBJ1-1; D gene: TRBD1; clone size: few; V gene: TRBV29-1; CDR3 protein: CSVEGRRTGADTEAFF; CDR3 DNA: TGCAGCGTTGAAGGCCGGAGGACAGGGGCGGACACTGAAGCTTTCTTT
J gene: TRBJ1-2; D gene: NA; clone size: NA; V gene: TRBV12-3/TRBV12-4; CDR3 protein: CASSLGDTHYGYTF; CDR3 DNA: TGTGCCAGCAGTTTGGGGGACACCCACTATGGCTACACCTTC
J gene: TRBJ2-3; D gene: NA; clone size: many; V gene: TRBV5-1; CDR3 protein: CASSRSDSSTDTQYF; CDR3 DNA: TGCGCCAGCAGTCGCTCCGACAGTAGCACAGATACGCAGTATTTT
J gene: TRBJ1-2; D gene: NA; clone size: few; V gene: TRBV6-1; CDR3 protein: CASRGGSPRGYGYTF; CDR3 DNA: TGTGCCAGCAGAGGCGGCAGCCCCCGGGGGTATGGCTACACCTTC
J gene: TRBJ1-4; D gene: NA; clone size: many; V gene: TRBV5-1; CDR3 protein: CASSLLGTENEKLFF; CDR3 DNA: TGCGCCAGCAGCTTATTAGGGACGGAGAATGAAAAACTGTTTTTT
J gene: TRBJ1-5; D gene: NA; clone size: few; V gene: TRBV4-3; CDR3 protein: CASSQDVGYYSNQPQHF; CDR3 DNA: TGCGCCAGCAGCCAAGATGTGGGGTACTATAGCAATCAGCCCCAGCATTTT
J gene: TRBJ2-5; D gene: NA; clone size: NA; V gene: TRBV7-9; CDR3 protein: CASSLVQEEETQYF; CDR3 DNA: TGTGCCAGCAGCTTAGTCCAGGAGGAGGAGACCCAGTACTTC
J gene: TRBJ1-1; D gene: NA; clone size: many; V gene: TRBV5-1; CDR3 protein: CASSLEPTGNTEAFF; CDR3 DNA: TGCGCCAGCAGCTTGGAGCCGACAGGGAACACTGAAGCTTTCTTT
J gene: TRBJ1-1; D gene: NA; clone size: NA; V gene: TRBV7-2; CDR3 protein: CASSLAIQYNTEAFF; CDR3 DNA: TGTGCCAGCAGCTTAGCTATACAATATAACACTGAAGCTTTCTTT
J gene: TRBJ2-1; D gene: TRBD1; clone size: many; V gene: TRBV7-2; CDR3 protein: CASSSLGQGSSYNEQFF; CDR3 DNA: TGTGCCAGCAGCTCCCTGGGACAGGGGAGCTCCTACAATGAGCAGTTCTTC
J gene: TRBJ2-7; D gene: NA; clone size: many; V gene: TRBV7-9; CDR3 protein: CASSLGVGLYEQYF; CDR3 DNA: TGTGCCAGCAGCTTAGGAGTGGGGCTCTACGAGCAGTACTTC
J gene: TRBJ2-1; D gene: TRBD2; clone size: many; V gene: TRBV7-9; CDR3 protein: CASSPWTSGHNEQFF; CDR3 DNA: TGTGCCAGCAGCCCCTGGACTAGCGGGCACAATGAGCAGTTCTTC